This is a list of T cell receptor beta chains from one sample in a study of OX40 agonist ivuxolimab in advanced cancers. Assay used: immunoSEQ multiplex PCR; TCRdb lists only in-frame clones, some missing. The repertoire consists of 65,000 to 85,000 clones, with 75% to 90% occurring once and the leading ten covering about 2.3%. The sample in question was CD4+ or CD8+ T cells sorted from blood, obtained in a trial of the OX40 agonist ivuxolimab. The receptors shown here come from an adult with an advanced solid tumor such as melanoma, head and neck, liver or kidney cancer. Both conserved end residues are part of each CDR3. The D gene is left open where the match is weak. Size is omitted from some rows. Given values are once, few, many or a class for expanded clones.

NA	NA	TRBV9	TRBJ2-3	TGTGCCAGCAGCGTTTTCGGGGGCCGCACAGATACGCAGTATTTT	CASSVFGGRTDTQYF
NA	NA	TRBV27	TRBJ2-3	TGTGCCAGCAGTTTGGGACTGTCGATCACAGATACGCAGTATTTT	CASSLGLSITDTQYF
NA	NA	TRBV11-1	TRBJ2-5	TGTGCCAGCAGCTTGCTGGAAGAGACCCAGTACTTC	CASSLLEETQYF
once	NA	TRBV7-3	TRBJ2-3	TGTGCCAGCAGCCCAGGGGCGGCGGGATCTACGCAGTATTTT	CASSPGAAGSTQYF
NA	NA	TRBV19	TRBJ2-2	TGTGCGACCCCTGCGGGCCAAGGGGACACCGGGGAGCTGTTTTTT	CATPAGQGDTGELFF
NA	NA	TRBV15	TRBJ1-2	TGTGCCACCAGCAGATCAACCCCGATGGGGAACTATGGCTACACCTTC	CATSRSTPMGNYGYTF
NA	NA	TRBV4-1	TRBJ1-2	TGCGCCAGCAGCCAGATCCCCCCGGGACCTAGGTATGGCTACACCTTC	CASSQIPPGPRYGYTF
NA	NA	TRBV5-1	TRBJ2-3	TGCGCCAGCAGCTTGGACGCCGATCGGACAGATACGCAGTATTTT	CASSLDADRTDTQYF
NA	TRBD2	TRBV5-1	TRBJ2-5	TGCGCCAGCAGCTTGCGGCTGCAGCGGGGGGGCCGAGAGACCCAGTACTTC	CASSLRLQRGGRETQYF
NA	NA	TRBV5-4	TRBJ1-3	TGTGCCAGCAGCCCGGGACTTTCTGGAAACACCATATATTTT	CASSPGLSGNTIYF
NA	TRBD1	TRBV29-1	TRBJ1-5	TGCAGCGTCCAGACAGGGGTAAATCAGCCCCAGCATTTT	CSVQTGVNQPQHF
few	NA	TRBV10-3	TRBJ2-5	TGTGCCATCAGTGGGGAACAGGTCCGGGAGACCCAGTACTTC	CAISGEQVRETQYF
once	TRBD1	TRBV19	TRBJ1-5	TGTGCCAGTAGTACGACAGGGGCCAGGCAGCCCCAGCATTTT	CASSTTGARQPQHF
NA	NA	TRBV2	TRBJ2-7	TGTGCCAGCAGGGTTAGGGGTGCCTACGAGCAGTACTTC	CASRVRGAYEQYF
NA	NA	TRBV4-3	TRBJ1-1	TGCGCCAGCAGCCCCGTTTCGGCTAACACTGAAGCTTTCTTT	CASSPVSANTEAFF
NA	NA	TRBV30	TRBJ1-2	TGTGCCTGGATTAGACAGGTAGAACGAAAAGGCTACACCTTC	CAWIRQVERKGYTF
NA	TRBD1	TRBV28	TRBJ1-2	TGTGCCAGCAGTCCCACCCCGCAGGGGGTCGGTGGCTACACCTTC	CASSPTPQGVGGYTF
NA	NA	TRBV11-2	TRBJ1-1	TGTGCCAGCAGCTTATATCCGCGGGATGGCACTGAAGCTTTCTTT	CASSLYPRDGTEAFF
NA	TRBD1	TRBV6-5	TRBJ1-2	TGTGCCAGCAGCCCCACAGGGGAAGACTATGGCTACACCTTC	CASSPTGEDYGYTF
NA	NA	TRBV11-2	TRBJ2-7	TGTGCCAGCAGCCTCCGGGACGAGCAGTACTTC	CASSLRDEQYF
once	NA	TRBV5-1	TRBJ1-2	TGCGCCAGCAGCTTGGACTCAGGGTTGGGAGGCTACACCTTC	CASSLDSGLGGYTF
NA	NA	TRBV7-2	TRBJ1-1	TGTGCCAGCAGCTTAGGGAGTTCAGGGAACACTGAAGCTTTCTTT	CASSLGSSGNTEAFF
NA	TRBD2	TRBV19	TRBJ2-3	TGTGCCAGTAGTATAGGGACTAGCGGGGGGGCCACAGATACGCAGTATTTT	CASSIGTSGGATDTQYF
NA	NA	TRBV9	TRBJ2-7	TGTGCCAGCAGCGTAGAGTGGGGATTGAGCGAGCAGTACTTC	CASSVEWGLSEQYF
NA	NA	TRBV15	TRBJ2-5	TGTGCCACCAGCAGAGAAGTGCTAGGGGGAGAGACCCAGTACTTC	CATSREVLGGETQYF
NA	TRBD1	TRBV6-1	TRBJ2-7	TGTGCCAGCAGTGAAGGATCAAGGACAGGGTGGTACGAGCAGTACTTC	CASSEGSRTGWYEQYF
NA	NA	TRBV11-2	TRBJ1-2	TGTGCCAGCAGCTTAGTTGGCAGGTCAAACTATGGCTACACCTTC	CASSLVGRSNYGYTF
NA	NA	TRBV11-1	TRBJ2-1	TGTGCCAGCAGCAAAAACCAGGGGAATGAGCAGTTCTTC	CASSKNQGNEQFF
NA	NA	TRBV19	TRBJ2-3	TGTGCCAGTACCCCGTTCCGGGACATGGGGGCAGATACGCAGTATTTT	CASTPFRDMGADTQYF
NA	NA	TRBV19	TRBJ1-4	TGTGCCAGTAGTATAGGGCCTACCATGGAAAAACTGTTTTTT	CASSIGPTMEKLFF
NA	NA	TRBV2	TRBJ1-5	TGTGCCAGCAGTGATAATAACAGGGCTAGGGCCCAGCATTTT	CASSDNNRARAQHF
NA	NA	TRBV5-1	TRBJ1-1	TGCGCCAGCAGCTTTAGGGGGGGCGCTGAAGCTTTCTTT	CASSFRGGAEAFF
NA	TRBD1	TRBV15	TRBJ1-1	TGTGCCACCAGCAGGACAGGGGGCCTATTCGCTGAAGCTTTCTTT	CATSRTGGLFAEAFF
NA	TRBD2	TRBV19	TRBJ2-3	TGTGCCAGTACCTTAGCGGGGGCTAGCACAGATACGCAGTATTTT	CASTLAGASTDTQYF
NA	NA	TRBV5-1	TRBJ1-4	TGCGCCAGCAGCTTGAACGCCTTGGGGAATGAAAAACTGTTTTTT	CASSLNALGNEKLFF
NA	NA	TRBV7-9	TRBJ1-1	TGTGCCAGCAGCTTATCTTACGTGAACACTGAAGCTTTCTTT	CASSLSYVNTEAFF
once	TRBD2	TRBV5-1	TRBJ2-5	TGCGCCAGCAGCCCGCCCCCGGCGGGGGAAGAGACCCAGTACTTC	CASSPPPAGEETQYF
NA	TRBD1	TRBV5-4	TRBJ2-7	TGTGCCAGCAGCGTAGGGACAGTTCCCTACGAGCAGTACTTC	CASSVGTVPYEQYF
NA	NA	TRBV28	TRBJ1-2	TGTGCCAGCAGTTCCTCCAGGGACTATGGCTACACCTTC	CASSSSRDYGYTF
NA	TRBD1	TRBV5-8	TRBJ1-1	TGTGCCAGCAGCTTCACCGGGACAGGGGGTTCCACTGAAGCTTTCTTT	CASSFTGTGGSTEAFF
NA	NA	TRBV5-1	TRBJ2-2	TGCGCCAGCAGCTTCCAGGATGGATCCACCGGGGAGCTGTTTTTT	CASSFQDGSTGELFF
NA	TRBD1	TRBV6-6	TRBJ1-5	TGTGCCAGCAGCCCGGACAGGAATCAGCCCCAGCATTTT	CASSPDRNQPQHF
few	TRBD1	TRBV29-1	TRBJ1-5	TGCAGCGTTGCAGGGGGCGCTTATCAGCCCCAGCATTTT	CSVAGGAYQPQHF
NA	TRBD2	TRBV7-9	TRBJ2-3	TGTGCCAGCACCCGTGGACAGGTGGGACTAGCGGGGGGTTGGGATACGCAGTATTTT	CASTRGQVGLAGGWDTQYF
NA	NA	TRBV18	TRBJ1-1	TGTGCCAGCTCACCACCGGGAGGGGTTGGCACTGAAGCTTTCTTT	CASSPPGGVGTEAFF
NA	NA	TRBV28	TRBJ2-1	TGTGCCAGCAGCCCCCACGACAGGTACCCCTCGTTCTTC	CASSPHDRYPSFF
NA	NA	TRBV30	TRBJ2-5	TGTGCCTGGAGTAGGGCGCGAGAGACCCAGTACTTC	CAWSRARETQYF
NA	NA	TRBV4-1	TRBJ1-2	TGCGCCAGCAGCCAAGACCTGGGTCGAAACTATGGCTACACCTTC	CASSQDLGRNYGYTF
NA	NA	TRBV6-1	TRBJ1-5	TGTGCCAGCAGTGAAGCCCTAAATCAGCCCCAGCATTTT	CASSEALNQPQHF
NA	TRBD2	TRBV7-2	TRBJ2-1	TGTGCCAGCAGCTTAACTAGCGGGAACTACAATGAGCAGTTCTTC	CASSLTSGNYNEQFF
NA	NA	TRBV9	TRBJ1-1	TGTGCCAGCAGCGTCGCAGGGATCATTGAAGCTTTCTTT	CASSVAGIIEAFF